This T cell receptor beta chain was identified in a study of blood T cell repertoires in COVID-19. Study overall: Samples came from the United States, Italy and Spain, spanning acute and convalescent COVID-19. Sample material is recorded as cDNA or gDNA derived from T cells, B-cell-depleted T cells, or PBMCs.

V gave up 2 bases and J gave up 0 bases, with 21 bases separating them. Germline values: CDR1 MNHEY, CDR2 SVGEGT. This CDR3 comprises 19 residues. The assay was immunoSEQ multiplex PCR, and TCRdb's table has in-frame clones only and misses some. The data contain roughly 200,000 clones, under 90% of them seen just once; the ten biggest clones take up approximately 5.9%. The sequenced sample was peripheral blood. The gene calls are TRBV6-2 or TRBV6-3 and TRBJ2-3, with D perhaps matching TRBD2 (6 bases). The sequence derives from a man older than 75 with acute or convalescent COVID-19. Here the CDR3 reads CASSYPTGGRQPSTDTQYF. DNA of the CDR3: TGTGCCAGCAGTTACCCAACTGGGGGGAGACAACCTAGCACAGATACGCAGTATTTT.